This T cell receptor beta chain was profiled in a study of blood T cell repertoires in COVID-19. Study details: Collection of acute and convalescent COVID-19 samples took place in the United States, Italy and Spain.

Germline trimming cut 7 bases from V and 5 bases from J; bases unmatched to any gene: 8. Germline CDR1 reads ENHRY; CDR2 reads SYGVKD. This CDR3 region has 14 residues. As originally analysed: Cell counts per sample came from amplifying reference gene primers. Sequencing used immunoSEQ multiplex PCR; TCRdb keeps in-frame clones, though not all of them. Clone size and the V and J calls come from that table; the DNA yielded D and trimming. Of about 39,000 clones in the sample, around 85% are singletons; the top ten hold about 4.6%. The sample consisted of peripheral blood. The chain carries TRBV10-3 and TRBJ1-1; 9 nucleotides align to TRBD1. The source of this sequence is a man in his 60s with acute or convalescent COVID-19. The CDR3 is CAIMPGQGRTEAFF. In nucleotides, the CDR3 is TGTGCCATCATGCCGGGACAGGGTAGAACTGAAGCTTTCTTT.